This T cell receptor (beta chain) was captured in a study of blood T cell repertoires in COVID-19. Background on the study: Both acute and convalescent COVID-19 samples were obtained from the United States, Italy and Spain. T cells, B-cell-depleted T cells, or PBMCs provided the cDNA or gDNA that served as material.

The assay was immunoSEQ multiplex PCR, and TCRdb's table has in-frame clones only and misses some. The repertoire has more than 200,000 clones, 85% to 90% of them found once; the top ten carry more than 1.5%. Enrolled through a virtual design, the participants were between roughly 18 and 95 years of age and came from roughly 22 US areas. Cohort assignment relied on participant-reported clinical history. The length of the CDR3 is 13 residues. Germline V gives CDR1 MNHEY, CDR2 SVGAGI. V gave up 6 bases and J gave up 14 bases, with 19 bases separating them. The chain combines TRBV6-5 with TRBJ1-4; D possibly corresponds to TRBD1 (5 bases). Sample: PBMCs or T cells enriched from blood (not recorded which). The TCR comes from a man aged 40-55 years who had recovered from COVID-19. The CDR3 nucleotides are TGTGCCAGCAGGTTTGGGGCCGTCGATCCTCTGTTTTTT. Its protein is CASRFGAVDPLFF.